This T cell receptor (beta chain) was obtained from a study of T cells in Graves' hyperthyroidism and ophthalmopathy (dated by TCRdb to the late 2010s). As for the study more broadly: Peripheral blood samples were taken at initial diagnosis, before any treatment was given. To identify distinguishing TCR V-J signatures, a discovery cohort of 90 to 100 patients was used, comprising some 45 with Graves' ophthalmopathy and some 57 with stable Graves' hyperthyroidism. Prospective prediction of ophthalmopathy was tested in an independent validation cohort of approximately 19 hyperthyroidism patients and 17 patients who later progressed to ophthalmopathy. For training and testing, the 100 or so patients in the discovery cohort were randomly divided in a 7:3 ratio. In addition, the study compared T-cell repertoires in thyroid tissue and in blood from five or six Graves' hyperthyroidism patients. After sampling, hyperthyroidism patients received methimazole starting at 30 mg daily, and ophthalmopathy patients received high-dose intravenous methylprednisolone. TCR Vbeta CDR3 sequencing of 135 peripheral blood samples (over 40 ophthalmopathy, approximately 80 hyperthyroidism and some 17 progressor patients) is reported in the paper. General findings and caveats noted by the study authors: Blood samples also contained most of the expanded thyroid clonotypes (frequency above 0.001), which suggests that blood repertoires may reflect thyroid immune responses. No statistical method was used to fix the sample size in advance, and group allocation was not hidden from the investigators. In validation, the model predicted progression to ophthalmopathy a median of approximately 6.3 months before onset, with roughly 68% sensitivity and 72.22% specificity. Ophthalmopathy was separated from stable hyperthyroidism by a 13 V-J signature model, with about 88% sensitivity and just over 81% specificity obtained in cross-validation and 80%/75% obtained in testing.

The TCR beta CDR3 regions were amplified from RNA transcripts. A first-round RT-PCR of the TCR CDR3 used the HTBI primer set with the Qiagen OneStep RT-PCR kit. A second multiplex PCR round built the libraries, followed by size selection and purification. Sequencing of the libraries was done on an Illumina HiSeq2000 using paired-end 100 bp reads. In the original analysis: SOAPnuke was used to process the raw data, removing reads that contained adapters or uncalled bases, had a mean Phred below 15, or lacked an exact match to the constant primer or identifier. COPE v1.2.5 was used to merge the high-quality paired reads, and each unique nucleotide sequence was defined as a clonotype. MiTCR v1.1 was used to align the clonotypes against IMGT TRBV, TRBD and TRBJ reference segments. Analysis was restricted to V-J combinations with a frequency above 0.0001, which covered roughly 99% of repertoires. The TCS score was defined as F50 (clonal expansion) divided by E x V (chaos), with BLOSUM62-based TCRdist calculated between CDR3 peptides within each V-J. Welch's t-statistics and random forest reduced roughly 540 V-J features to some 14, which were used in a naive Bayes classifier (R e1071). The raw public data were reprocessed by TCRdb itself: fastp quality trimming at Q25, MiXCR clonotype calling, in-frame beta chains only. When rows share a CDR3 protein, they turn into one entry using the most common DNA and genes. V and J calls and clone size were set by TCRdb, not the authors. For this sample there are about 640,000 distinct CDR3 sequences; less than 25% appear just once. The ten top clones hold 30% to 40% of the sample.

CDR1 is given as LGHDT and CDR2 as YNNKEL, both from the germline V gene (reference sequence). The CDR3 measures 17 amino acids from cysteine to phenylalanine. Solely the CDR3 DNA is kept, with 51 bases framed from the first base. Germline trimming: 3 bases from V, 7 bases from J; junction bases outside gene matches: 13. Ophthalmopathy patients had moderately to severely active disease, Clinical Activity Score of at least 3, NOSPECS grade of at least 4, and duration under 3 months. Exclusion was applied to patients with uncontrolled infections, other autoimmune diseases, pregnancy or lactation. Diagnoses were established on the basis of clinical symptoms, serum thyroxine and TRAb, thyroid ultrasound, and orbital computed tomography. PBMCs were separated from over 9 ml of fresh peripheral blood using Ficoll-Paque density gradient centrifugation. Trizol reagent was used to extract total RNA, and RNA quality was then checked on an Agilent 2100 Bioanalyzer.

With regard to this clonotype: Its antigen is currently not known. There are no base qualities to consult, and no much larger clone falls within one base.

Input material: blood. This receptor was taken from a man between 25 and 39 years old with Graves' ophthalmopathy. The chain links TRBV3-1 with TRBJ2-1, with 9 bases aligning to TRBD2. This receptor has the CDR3 CASSQFFAGGPGNEQFF. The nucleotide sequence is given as TGTGCCAGCAGCCAGTTTTTTGCGGGAGGGCCAGGAAATGAGCAGTTCTTC.